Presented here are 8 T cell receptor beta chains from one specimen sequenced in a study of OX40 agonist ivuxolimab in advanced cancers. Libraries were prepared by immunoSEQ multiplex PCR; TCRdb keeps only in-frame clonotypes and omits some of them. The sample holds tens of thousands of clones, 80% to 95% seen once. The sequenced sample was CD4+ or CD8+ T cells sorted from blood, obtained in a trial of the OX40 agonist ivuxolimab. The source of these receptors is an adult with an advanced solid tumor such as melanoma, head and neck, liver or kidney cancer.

CDR3 sequence reads: CASSKTGFEQFF. Here the CDR3 DNA reads TGTGCCAGCAGCAAAACAGGCTTTGAGCAGTTCTTC. V and J are TRBV7-6 and TRBJ2-1, with D possibly matching TRBD1 (5 bases). Germline lookup yields CDR1 SGHVS and CDR2 FNYEAQ. CDR3 length equals 12 residues. V lost 5 bases and J lost 9, with 11 bases in between.

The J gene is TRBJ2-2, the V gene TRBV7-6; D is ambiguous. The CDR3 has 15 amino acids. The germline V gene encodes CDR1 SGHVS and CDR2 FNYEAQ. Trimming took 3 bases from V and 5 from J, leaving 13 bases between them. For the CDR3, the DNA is TGTGCCAGCAGCTTTCGGGCAGTCGGAACCGGGGAGCTGTTTTTT. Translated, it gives CASSFRAVGTGELFF.

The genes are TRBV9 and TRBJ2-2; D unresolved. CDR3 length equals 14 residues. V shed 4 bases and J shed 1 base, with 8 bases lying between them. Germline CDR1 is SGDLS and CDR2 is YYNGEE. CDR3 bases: TGTGCCAGCAGCCCCTCGGGGAACACCGGGGAGCTGTTTTTT. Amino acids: CASSPSGNTGELFF.

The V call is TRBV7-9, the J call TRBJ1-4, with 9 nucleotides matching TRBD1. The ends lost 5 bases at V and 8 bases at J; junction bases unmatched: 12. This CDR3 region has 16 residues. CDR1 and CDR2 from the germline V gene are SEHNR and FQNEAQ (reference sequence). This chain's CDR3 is CASSGRMGQGGEKLFF. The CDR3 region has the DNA TGTGCCAGCAGCGGAAGAATGGGACAGGGAGGCGAAAAACTGTTTTTT.

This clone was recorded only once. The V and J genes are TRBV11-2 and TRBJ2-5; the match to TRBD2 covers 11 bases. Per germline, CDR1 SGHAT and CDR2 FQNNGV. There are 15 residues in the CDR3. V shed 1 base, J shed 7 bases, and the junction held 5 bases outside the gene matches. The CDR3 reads CASSLGLAGRGTQYF. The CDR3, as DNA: TGTGCCAGCAGCTTAGGACTAGCGGGACGGGGGACCCAGTACTTC.

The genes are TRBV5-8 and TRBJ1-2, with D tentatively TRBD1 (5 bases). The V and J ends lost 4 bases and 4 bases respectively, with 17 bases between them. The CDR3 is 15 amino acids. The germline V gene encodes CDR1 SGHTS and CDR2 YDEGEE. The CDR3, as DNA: TGTGCCAGCAGCCCGGGGCGGGGATACAGCTATGGCTACACCTTC. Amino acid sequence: CASSPGRGYSYGYTF.

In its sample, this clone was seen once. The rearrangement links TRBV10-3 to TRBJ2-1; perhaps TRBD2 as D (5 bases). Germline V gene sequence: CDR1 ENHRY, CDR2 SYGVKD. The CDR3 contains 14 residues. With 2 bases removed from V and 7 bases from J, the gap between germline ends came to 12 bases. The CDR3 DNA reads TGTGCCATCAGTGAGGGAACGGGAAGAAATGAGCAGTTCTTC. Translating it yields CAISEGTGRNEQFF.

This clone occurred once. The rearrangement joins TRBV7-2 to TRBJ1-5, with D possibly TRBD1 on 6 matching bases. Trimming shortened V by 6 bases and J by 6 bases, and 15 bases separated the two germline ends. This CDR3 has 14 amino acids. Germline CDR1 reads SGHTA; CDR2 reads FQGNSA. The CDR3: CASRDSAGSQPQHF. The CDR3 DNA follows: TGTGCCAGCAGGGACAGTGCCGGGAGTCAGCCCCAGCATTTT.